The T cell receptor beta chain described here comes from a study of T-cell memory formation after mild COVID-19. Looking at the study overall: There were largely donor-specific TCR clusters.

About this clonotype: What it recognizes is unknown.

There are 19 residues in the CDR3. The V segment lost 5 bases and the J segment 2 bases; nucleotides outside the gene matches: 21. CDR1 and CDR2 (germline): SGHVS, FQNEAQ. Study results and caveats: Pre-infection memory held some responding clones, suggesting pre-existing cross-reactive T cells responded.

TCRdb ran MiXCR on the 5' RACE reads and lists one entry per CDR3 protein. The sample includes approximately 400,000 distinct CDR3 sequences, roughly a quarter seen only once; the top ten take 8.5% to 10%. Sequencing was performed on PBMCs or a T cell subset sorted from them (not recorded which). The chain links TRBV7-8 to TRBJ2-7, with 7 bases that match TRBD2. The receptor was derived from an adult woman who had mild COVID-19 (a few samples of this study predate the infection). Cell type and time point are not known. The CDR3 protein is CASSLSSIVAGVKTYEQYF. Written as DNA, the CDR3 is TGTGCCAGCAGCCTCTCGTCGATTGTTGCGGGAGTGAAAACCTACGAGCAGTACTTC.